This TCR beta chain emerged from a study of blood T cell repertoires in COVID-19. The overall study: Acute and convalescent COVID-19 samples came from the United States, Italy and Spain.

The study drew participants aged about 18 to 95 years from approximately 25 US areas. Clinical history reported by participants formed the basis on which cohorts were assigned. The CDR3 has 16 residues. V dropped 3 bases and J dropped 4; count of bases not matched to a gene: 10. Germline CDR1 and CDR2: ENHRY and SYGVKD. Authors' data handling: Reference gene primer amplification gave nucleated cell count estimates. The data were produced by immunoSEQ multiplex PCR, yet TCRdb's version contains in-frame clones alone and is incomplete. D and trimming come from the DNA, and the V and J calls and clone size come from that table. Altogether some 460,000 clones are present, around nine tenths being singletons, with the ten largest covering roughly 1.9%.

This rearrangement joins TRBV10-3 to TRBJ2-5; the match to TRBD2 covers 8 bases. This clonotype was obtained from a woman younger than 30 with acute COVID-19. Sequenced material: PBMCs or T cells enriched from blood (not recorded which). CDR3 protein: CAISDVVGSGIETQYF. The CDR3 region has the DNA TGTGCCATCAGTGACGTCGTGGGTAGCGGGATAGAGACCCAGTACTTC.